This note documents a single T cell receptor (beta chain) sequence. Germline values: CDR1 SGHVS, CDR2 FNYEAQ. This CDR3 is built from 16 residues. Trimming pared 6 bases from V and 0 bases from J, leaving 16 bases between. This specimen comes from a study of T cell responses to AZD1222 COVID-19 vaccine. Generated by immunoSEQ multiplex PCR, the TCRdb table keeps only in-frame clones and is missing some. The table has more than 60,000 clones, about 85% seen once. The gene calls are TRBV7-6 and TRBJ2-3, with D perhaps matching TRBD2 (5 bases). The source material was peripheral blood, sampled on day 0 of AZD1222 vaccination. This TCR derives from an adult in good health. DNA of the CDR3: TGTGCCAGCAGTCTCGGTACCGGGATCAGCACAGATACGCAGTATTTT. The encoded protein is CASSLGTGISTDTQYF.